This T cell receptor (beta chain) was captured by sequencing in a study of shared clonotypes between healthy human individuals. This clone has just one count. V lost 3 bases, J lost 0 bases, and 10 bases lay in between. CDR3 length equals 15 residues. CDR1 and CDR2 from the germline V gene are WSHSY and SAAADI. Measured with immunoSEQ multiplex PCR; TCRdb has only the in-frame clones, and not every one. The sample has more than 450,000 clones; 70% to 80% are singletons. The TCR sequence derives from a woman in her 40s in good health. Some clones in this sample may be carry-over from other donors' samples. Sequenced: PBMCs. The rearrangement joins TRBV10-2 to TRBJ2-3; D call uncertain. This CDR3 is CASSEAFASTDTQYF. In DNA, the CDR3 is TGCGCCAGCAGTGAAGCTTTTGCTAGCACAGATACGCAGTATTTT.